Shown below are 27 T cell receptor beta chains from a single sample sequenced in a study of response to subunit inactivated influenza vaccine. Each CDR3 protein gets one entry after TCRdb re-called the RT-PCR reads with MiXCR. The sample carries over 400,000 distinct CDR3 sequences, roughly 9.7% recorded once. The input for sequencing was PBMCs from blood, taken 40 to 50 days after vaccination. The receptors come from a man aged 50-59 years who received an inactivated influenza vaccine.

The CDR3 bases are TGCAGTGCTCCGCGGGGGGCTAGCACAGATACGCAGTATTTT. This gives the protein CSAPRGASTDTQYF. The chain is built from TRBV20-1 and TRBJ2-3, with 8 bases aligning to TRBD2. This CDR3 has 14 residues. Germline CDR1 is DFQATT and CDR2 is SNEGSKA (reference sequence). The junction had 4 bases not matched to a gene; V was cut back by 5 bases and J by 0 bases.

CDR3 loop: CASSYDVRDTGYTF. The CDR3 coding sequence is TGTGCCAGCAGTTACGATGTCCGTGACACTGGCTACACCTTC. J is TRBJ1-2 and V is TRBV6-5; no definite D call. There are 14 residues in the CDR3. Trimming took off 2 bases at V and 7 bases at J, with 14 bases between the two ends. The germline V gene has CDR1 MNHEY and CDR2 SVGAGI.

The chain links TRBV20-1 to TRBJ1-1; 10 positions match TRBD1. This CDR3 contains 13 residues. CDR1 DFQATT and CDR2 SNEGSKA come from the germline V gene (reference sequence). Trimming took 6 bases from V and 3 from J; bases not matched to a gene: 4. The CDR3 protein is CSALGQGDTEAFF. DNA for the CDR3: TGCAGTGCCCTTGGACAGGGGGACACTGAAGCTTTCTTT.

The sample holds a few counts of this clonotype. The chain carries TRBV7-2 and TRBJ1-2; 7 positions match TRBD1. Germline loops: CDR1 SGHTA, CDR2 FQGNSA. This CDR3 comprises 13 residues. The J segment lost 6 bases and the V segment lost 2 bases, leaving 3 bases of the junction unmatched. Here the CDR3 reads CASSLYGQDGYTF. In DNA form, the CDR3 reads TGTGCCAGCAGCTTATATGGACAGGATGGCTACACCTTC.

This clonotype was found a few times. The chain combines TRBV3-1 with TRBJ2-2; D remains ambiguous. CDR1 is LGHDT, CDR2 YNNKEL, per germline (reference sequence). Trimming took off 7 bases at V and 2 bases at J, with 14 bases between the two ends. The CDR3 spans 15 residues. The CDR3 nucleotides read TGTGCCAGCACCCCTGCCGGGCAAAACACCGGGGAGCTGTTTTTT. Its translation: CASTPAGQNTGELFF.

This clonotype was seen repeatedly, ten times or more. This chain connects TRBV28 to TRBJ2-7; no clear D gene. V was clipped by 5 bases and J by 4 bases, with 18 bases between them. The germline V gene has CDR1 MDHEN and CDR2 SYDVKM. This CDR3 has 15 residues. DNA of the CDR3: TGTGCCAGCAGTCCCCTCTCGTGGAGTATGTACGAGCAGTACTTC. Encoded protein: CASSPLSWSMYEQYF.

This chain links TRBV6-1 with TRBJ2-1, with D maybe TRBD1 (6 bases). Germline V gives CDR1 MNHNS, CDR2 SASEGT. This CDR3 comprises 13 residues. V lost 5 bases and J 6 bases, leaving 11 bases between the germline ends. The CDR3 DNA follows: TGTGCCAGCAGTCAGGACAGCACCAATGAGCAGTTCTTC. Residues: CASSQDSTNEQFF.

In its sample, this clonotype was seen a few times. The V call is TRBV21-1, the J call TRBJ2-3; TRBD2 is the table's D call, not checked against the DNA. TRBV21-1 is annotated as a pseudogene. The CDR3 is made up of 18 amino acids. The CDR3 loop reads CASSKESPGTQGTDTQYF. The CDR3 nucleotides are TGTGCCAGCAGCAAAGAAAGTCCCGGGACCCAAGGGACAGATACGCAGTATTTT.

CDR3 DNA sequence: TGTGCCAGCAGCAGGGGGGGGCCAGGCCTCATGAACACTGAAGCTTTCTTT. This codes for CASSRGGPGLMNTEAFF. The chain uses TRBV7-9 and TRBJ1-1, with a weak D call TRBD1 (6 bases). Germline V gene sequence: CDR1 SEHNR, CDR2 FQNEAQ (reference sequence). Trimming took 5 bases from V and 0 from J, leaving 19 bases between them. The CDR3 extends over 17 amino acids. The variable domain in full, with the rest retrieved from reference TRBV7-9 and TRBJ1-1, is DTGVSQNPRHKITKRGQNVTFRCDPISEHNRLYWYRQTLGQGPEFLTYFQNEAQLEKSRLLSDRFSAERPKGSFSTLEIQRTEQGDSAMYLCASSRGGPGLMNTEAFFGQGTRLTVV.

V usage is TRBV7-9 and J usage is TRBJ1-2; the D gene is possibly TRBD1 (5 bases). V lost 3 bases, J lost 4 bases, and 9 bases lay in between. Germline assignment: CDR1 SEHNR and CDR2 FQNEAQ (reference sequence). The CDR3 length is 13 residues. CDR3 nucleotide sequence: TGTGCCAGCAGCTTGAATGGGGGCTATGGCTACACCTTC. This encodes CASSLNGGYGYTF.

This clonotype has only a few counts. The chain has TRBV9 and TRBJ2-1, with TRBD2 matching 11 bases. The CDR3 extends over 15 amino acids. The J segment lost 6 bases and the V segment lost 3 bases, leaving 5 bases of the junction unmatched. The germline V gene has CDR1 SGDLS and CDR2 YYNGEE. The CDR3 sequence: CASSASGGMINEQFF. CDR3 nucleotides: TGTGCCAGCAGCGCTAGCGGGGGGATGATCAATGAGCAGTTCTTC.

This clonotype was picked up many times. In nucleotides, the CDR3 is TGCGCCAGCAGCTTAGACGTACTAGCGGGGGGAGCGGATACGCAGTATTTT. Translated: CASSLDVLAGGADTQYF. V usage is TRBV5-1 and J usage is TRBJ2-3, with TRBD2 identical over 12 bases. The J segment lost 6 bases and the V segment lost 2 bases, leaving 10 bases of the junction unmatched. The CDR3 covers 17 residues. Germline V gene lookup returns CDR1 SGHRS and CDR2 YFSETQ.

The sample holds many counts of this clonotype. The V call is TRBV5-6, the J call TRBJ2-1; 10 bases match TRBD2. The germline V gene has CDR1 SGHDT and CDR2 YYEEEE. The CDR3 runs to 16 residues. Losses at the gene ends were 4 bases for V and 6 bases for J; bases not matched to a gene: 10. The CDR3 nucleotides are TGTGCCAGCAGCCGGGGCGGGCTAGCGGGAGCCAATGAGCAGTTCTTC. This gives the protein CASSRGGLAGANEQFF.

CDR3 protein: CASSLAVVSVDEQFF. The CDR3 bases are TGTGCCAGCAGCTTAGCGGTCGTATCTGTAGATGAGCAGTTCTTC. The genes are TRBV7-8 and TRBJ2-1; D unresolved. The CDR3 has 15 amino acids. The germline CDR1 and CDR2 sequences are SGHVS and FQNEAQ. Trimming stripped 0 bases from V and 8 bases from J, with 14 bases between.

This clonotype was seen more than once but under ten times. The V gene is TRBV7-6, the J gene TRBJ2-5; 7 bases are shared with TRBD1. The trim removed 1 base at V and 4 bases at J, leaving 15 bases unmatched. Germline CDR1 SGHVS, CDR2 FNYEAQ. CDR3 size: 18 residues. The CDR3 sequence: CASSLGVGGTDLRETQYF. The CDR3 coding sequence is TGTGCCAGCAGCTTAGGGGTTGGTGGGACAGACTTACGAGAGACCCAGTACTTC.

V usage is TRBV20-1 and J usage is TRBJ1-1, with D hard to call. This CDR3 comprises 14 residues. V lost 2 bases and J lost 1, with 11 bases in between. Germline V CDR1 and CDR2: DFQATT, SNEGSKA (reference sequence). The CDR3 DNA is TGCAGTGCTAGATATCCAATCTCGAACACTGAAGCTTTCTTT. It codes for CSARYPISNTEAFF.

This clonotype was counted at least ten times. The chain is built from TRBV5-1 and TRBJ2-4, with TRBD1 matching over 9 bases. Trimming at V came to 5 bases and at J to 4 bases, leaving 10 bases not matched to a gene. CDR1 and CDR2 from the germline V gene are SGHRS and YFSETQ. The CDR3 extends over 16 amino acids. CDR3 coding DNA: TGCGCCAGCAGAGATACCGGGACAGGGACTAAAAACATTCAGTACTTC. This translates into CASRDTGTGTKNIQYF.

This sequence joins TRBV27 and TRBJ2-7; possibly TRBD1 or TRBD2 for D (5 bases each). Trimming left V 6 bases short and J 4 bases short, with 19 bases between. Germline CDR1 MNHEY, CDR2 SMNVEV (reference sequence). The CDR3 totals 15 residues. The CDR3 coding sequence is TGTGCCAGCAGCTCCGGTGGGGCGGGCCGGTACGAGCAGTACTTC. Translated, it gives CASSSGGAGRYEQYF.

This clonotype was detected only a few times. The J gene is TRBJ2-1, the V gene TRBV7-9; perhaps D is TRBD1 or TRBD2 (5 bases each). The germline V gene has CDR1 SEHNR and CDR2 FQNEAQ (reference sequence). The V and J ends lost 5 bases and 8 bases respectively, with 19 bases between them. There are 15 residues in the CDR3. CDR3 DNA sequence: TGTGCCAGCAGCCGAATACAGGAGGTTGGCTATGAGCAGTTCTTC. Translated: CASSRIQEVGYEQFF.

This clonotype was recorded a few times. V is TRBV20-1 and J is TRBJ1-4; a possible D gene is TRBD1 (5 bases). V was clipped by 0 bases and J by 14 bases, with 16 bases between them. This CDR3 has 13 residues. Germline V gene lookup returns CDR1 DFQATT and CDR2 SNEGSKA (reference sequence). CDR3 residues: CSAREVVAGKLFF. CDR3 DNA sequence: TGCAGTGCTAGAGAAGTCGTGGCAGGGAAGCTGTTTTTT.

The chain carries TRBV15 and TRBJ2-5; maybe TRBD1 (5 bases). CDR3 length equals 15 residues. Germline V CDR1 and CDR2: LNHNV, YYDKDF (reference sequence). V shed 0 bases and J shed 1 base, with 9 bases lying between them. In DNA form, the CDR3 reads TGTGCCACCAGCAGAGAACGACAGACCCAAGAGACCCAGTACTTC. Translating gives CATSRERQTQETQYF.

This clonotype has a handful of counts. The chain recombines TRBV11-2 with TRBJ2-3; 11 nucleotides align to TRBD2. The CDR3 spans 19 residues. J gave up 3 bases and V 1 base, and 12 bases lay outside the gene matches. Germline values: CDR1 SGHAT, CDR2 FQNNGV. In nucleotides, the CDR3 is TGTGCCAGCAGCTTAGGGTGGTTGACTAGCGGGGAAAATACAGATACGCAGTATTTT. This sequence encodes CASSLGWLTSGENTDTQYF.

The chain uses TRBV29-1 and TRBJ1-1; 7 nucleotides line up with TRBD1. Trimming at V came to 3 bases and at J to 1 base, leaving 5 bases not matched to a gene. Germline V gene sequence: CDR1 SQVTM, CDR2 ANQGSEA. CDR3 length: 14 residues. In nucleotides, the CDR3 is TGCAGCGTTGATGGAGGGGGCGGGAACACTGAAGCTTTCTTT. It codes for CSVDGGGGNTEAFF.

A few counts support this clonotype. This chain links TRBV21-1 with TRBJ1-1. TRBV21-1 is a pseudogene locus. The CDR3 runs 15 residues. CDR3 residues: CASSKTTGGRAEAFF. The CDR3 coding sequence is TGTGCCAGCAGCAAGACTACGGGCGGGAGGGCTGAAGCTTTCTTT.

This clonotype was recorded many times. J is TRBJ1-2 and V is TRBV20-1; 8 bases are shared with TRBD1. The CDR3 consists of 12 residues. CDR1 and CDR2 (germline): DFQATT, SNEGSKA (reference sequence). V shed 6 bases, J shed 4 bases, and the junction held 4 bases outside the gene matches. Here the CDR3 DNA reads TGCAGTGCCGGACAGGGCGGCTATGGCTACACCTTC. Amino acid sequence: CSAGQGGYGYTF.

This clonotype was found many times. The rearrangement uses TRBV7-8 and TRBJ2-2; TRBD1 agrees at 7 bases. From germline, CDR1 is SGHVS and CDR2 FQNEAQ. Trimming removed 6 bases from V and 1 base from J; junction bases left unmatched: 14. The CDR3 sequence is 18 residues long. CDR3 in DNA: TGTGCCAGCAGACTAGTTGCTGACTACAGGGGGAACACCGGGGAGCTGTTTTTT. This sequence encodes CASRLVADYRGNTGELFF.

V and J are TRBV12-3 or TRBV12-4 and TRBJ2-1; D tentatively fits TRBD1 or TRBD2 (6 bases each). The CDR3 is made up of 12 amino acids. The V gene lost 5 bases and the J gene lost 15 bases, with 17 bases spanning the gap. For the CDR3, the DNA is TGTGCCAGCAGTGATGCAGGGGCCGGGGGGTTCTTC. Translated, it gives CASSDAGAGGFF.